This TCR beta chain was sequenced during a study of radiotherapy plus CTLA-4 blockade in lung cancer. Overall study context: Objective response rate was 18%; disease control rate, 25% to 35%.

The repertoire was sequenced with immunoSEQ multiplex PCR; TCRdb's copy has only in-frame clones and lacks some. Of around 71,000 clones detected, about 72% appear once; the ten largest clones hold 15% to 20%. The study gave focal radiation plus ipilimumab CTLA-4 blockade to patients with chemo-refractory metastatic non-small-cell lung cancer. A remark on this clone: Its antigen remains unidentified.

Study conclusions and caveats: According to reports, early shifts in blood T cell clones, alongside interferon-beta, forecast response most accurately. Blood TCR clones of tumor origin expanded after radiotherapy plus ipilimumab.

The clonotype was recovered from a human donor with non-small cell lung cancer whose response to radiotherapy plus ipilimumab could not be evaluated. Some clones in this sample may be carry-over from other donors' samples. The sequences come from peripheral blood, collected from a patient treated with radiotherapy plus ipilimumab.

The CDR3 protein is CASRQSTDTQYF. CDR3 coding DNA: TGCGCCAGCAGACAGAGCACAGATACGCAGTATTTT. The chain carries TRBV5-1 and TRBJ2-3; D call uncertain. The germline V and J ends were trimmed by 5 bases and 0 bases, with 4 bases remaining between them. Germline CDR1 and CDR2: SGHRS and YFSETQ. CDR3 length equals 12 residues.